This is a list of T cell receptor beta chains from one sample in a study of radiotherapy plus CTLA-4 blockade in lung cancer. Sequencing was performed with immunoSEQ multiplex PCR; in TCRdb, only in-frame clones are kept and a portion is missing. Among some 100,000 clones listed, 65% to 85% were seen once. The starting material was peripheral blood, obtained from a patient treated with radiotherapy plus ipilimumab. The receptors come from a human donor with non-small cell lung cancer who had a partial response to radiotherapy plus ipilimumab. Each CDR3 is given with its conserved first and last residue. The D gene is left open where the match is weak. Expanded clones get a size class; other rows say once, few or many, or leave the size out.

size,D,J,V,CDR3,DNA
-,-,TRBJ2-2,TRBV7-9,CASSLSAGNTGELFF,TGTGCCAGCAGCCTTAGTGCGGGAAACACCGGGGAGCTGTTTTTT
few,-,TRBJ1-2,TRBV6-1,CASSENLGGLMYGYTF,TGTGCCAGCAGTGAAAACCTCGGGGGTTTGATGTATGGCTACACCTTC
few,-,TRBJ2-2,TRBV6-5,CASSYAGVGELFF,TGTGCCAGCAGTTACGCGGGCGTCGGGGAGCTGTTTTTT
-,-,TRBJ1-5,TRBV30,CAWSIPGSNQPQHF,TGTGCCTGGAGTATACCAGGAAGTAATCAGCCCCAGCATTTT
-,-,TRBJ1-5,TRBV28,CASSLQGIDGNQPQHF,TGTGCCAGCAGTCTTCAGGGCATAGACGGCAATCAGCCCCAGCATTTT
-,TRBD1,TRBJ1-5,TRBV4-1,CASSQEVTGGGNQPQHF,TGCGCCAGCAGCCAAGAAGTCACAGGGGGTGGCAATCAGCCCCAGCATTTT
-,-,TRBJ1-5,TRBV9,CASSPRPEGNQPQHF,TGTGCCAGCAGCCCGAGGCCCGAAGGCAATCAGCCCCAGCATTTT
-,TRBD1,TRBJ1-1,TRBV2,CASSIDRANTEAFF,TGTGCCAGCAGTATTGACAGGGCGAACACTGAAGCTTTCTTT
-,-,TRBJ2-3,TRBV29-1,CSGQAADTQYF,TGCAGCGGACAGGCGGCAGATACGCAGTATTTT
few,-,TRBJ1-1,TRBV6-5,CASKAVEAFF,TGTGCCAGCAAGGCGGTTGAAGCTTTCTTT
-,TRBD1,TRBJ2-2,TRBV4-3,CASSQDRGRYTGELFF,TGCGCCAGCAGCCAAGACAGGGGGCGATACACCGGGGAGCTGTTTTTT
-,TRBD1,TRBJ1-1,TRBV7-2,CASSFDRANTEAFF,TGTGCCAGCAGCTTTGACAGGGCGAACACTGAAGCTTTCTTT
-,TRBD2,TRBJ2-3,TRBV13,CASSRGTTGRDTQYF,TGTGCCAGCAGCCGAGGGACTACCGGGAGGGATACGCAGTATTTT
-,-,TRBJ1-1,TRBV29-1,CSEGDGEAFF,TGCAGCGAGGGGGACGGTGAAGCTTTCTTT
-,-,TRBJ2-5,TRBV4-2,CASSQGVGEETQYF,TGTGCCAGCAGCCAAGGGGTAGGAGAGGAGACCCAGTACTTC
-,-,TRBJ1-1,TRBV2,CASSVRGQNTEAFF,TGTGCCAGCAGTGTTAGGGGCCAAAACACTGAAGCTTTCTTT
once,TRBD2,TRBJ2-2,TRBV19,CASSGRLAPNTGELFF,TGTGCCAGTAGTGGACGACTAGCGCCGAACACCGGGGAGCTGTTTTTT
-,-,TRBJ2-3,TRBV18,CASSPDAATSTDTQYF,TGTGCCAGCTCACCCGACGCGGCAACTAGCACAGATACGCAGTATTTT
-,-,TRBJ1-5,TRBV7-8,CASSIKSGEGLGQPQHF,TGTGCCAGCAGTATAAAGAGCGGGGAGGGGCTGGGTCAGCCCCAGCATTTT
once,TRBD1,TRBJ1-3,TRBV6-5,CASSYSGQTGNTIYF,TGTGCCAGCAGTTACTCGGGACAGACTGGAAACACCATATATTTT